These 9 T cell receptor beta chains were sequenced from one sample in a study of blood T cell repertoires in COVID-19. Some clones are missing from TCRdb's copy, which holds only in-frame ones; the method was immunoSEQ multiplex PCR. The sample yields approximately 180,000 clones, around 80% seen once. Sample: PBMCs or T cells enriched from blood (not recorded which). Receptors were obtained from a woman between 45 and 60 years old who had recovered from COVID-19.

The J gene is TRBJ1-2, the V gene TRBV28; unclear D gene. The CDR3 is 11 residues long. Between the trimmed V and J ends, which lost 3 bases and 8 bases, there was a span of 7 bases. Germline V gene data show CDR1 as MDHEN and CDR2 as SYDVKM. DNA for the CDR3: TGTGCCAGCAGTTTTGGGCGAGGCTACACCTTC. Encoded protein: CASSFGRGYTF.

This rearrangement joins TRBV6-6 to TRBJ1-4, with 9 bases aligning to TRBD1. J lost 2 bases, V lost 6 bases, and 10 bases had no gene match. CDR1 and CDR2 (germline): MNHNY, SVGAGI (reference sequence). The CDR3 is 17 residues long. The DNA for the CDR3 is TGTGCCAGCAGACGACGGACAGGGGAAAGGACTAATGAAAAACTGTTTTTT. Translation gives CASRRRTGERTNEKLFF.

This chain joins TRBV4-1 and TRBJ1-2, with 9 bases fitting TRBD1. Germline-derived CDR1 and CDR2 are MGHRA and YSYEKL. CDR3 length equals 15 residues. With 7 bases clipped from V and 3 bases from J, the junction kept 9 bases outside the gene matches. The CDR3 DNA sequence: TGCGCCAGCAACCCTGAACAGGGGGCGGACTATGGCTACACCTTC. Protein sequence: CASNPEQGADYGYTF.

The V gene is TRBV4-2, the J gene TRBJ2-7; the D gene is possibly TRBD1 (5 bases). The CDR3 is 13 residues long. The ends were cut back, 3 bases at V and 3 bases at J, with 9 bases in the middle. Per germline, CDR1 LGHNA and CDR2 YNFKEQ. DNA for the CDR3: TGTGCCAGCAGCCAGGACATCGTCTACGAGCAGTACTTC. This codes for CASSQDIVYEQYF.

The chain has TRBV28 and TRBJ1-2; TRBD1 matches at 7 bases. This CDR3 is 13 amino acids long. V shed 6 bases, J shed 4 bases, and the junction held 5 bases outside the gene matches. Germline CDR1 MDHEN, CDR2 SYDVKM. In DNA form, the CDR3 reads TGTGCCAGCAGCTCGGGACAGATCTATGGCTACACCTTC. Translating it yields CASSSGQIYGYTF.

The chain combines TRBV30 with TRBJ2-5; 8 positions agree with TRBD2. CDR1 and CDR2 from the germline V gene are GTSNPN and SVGIG (reference sequence). The CDR3 runs 16 residues. J gave up 4 bases and V 0 bases, and 10 bases lay outside the gene matches. The CDR3 here is CAWSVGLAGGGETQYF. In nucleotides, the CDR3 is TGTGCCTGGAGTGTAGGATTGGCGGGAGGTGGAGAGACCCAGTACTTC.

The J gene is TRBJ2-3, the V gene TRBV5-1, with TRBD2 matching over 8 bases. Germline V gives CDR1 SGHRS, CDR2 YFSETQ. This CDR3 contains 20 residues. V gave up 0 bases and J gave up 7 bases; unmatched junction bases: 22. CDR3 loop: CASSLAGPVVPSGFQNTQYF. The CDR3 nucleotides read TGCGCCAGCAGCTTGGCCGGTCCCGTTGTGCCTAGCGGGTTCCAAAATACGCAGTATTTT.

V and J are TRBV4-1 and TRBJ2-7, with 7 bases lining up with TRBD2. V gave up 1 base and J gave up 2 bases; unmatched junction bases: 5. The CDR3 is 15 amino acids. Germline V gene lookup returns CDR1 MGHRA and CDR2 YSYEKL. CDR3 coding DNA: TGCGCCAGCAGCCAAGCACTAGCGAACACCTACGAGCAGTACTTC. Residues: CASSQALANTYEQYF.

This clone has a count of ten or more. The J gene is TRBJ1-5, the V gene TRBV7-9; 7 bases are a match to TRBD1. From germline, CDR1 is SEHNR and CDR2 FQNEAQ (reference sequence). Unmatched junction bases numbered 5, after V lost 1 base and J lost 2 bases. CDR3 size: 16 residues. The CDR3 region has the DNA TGTGCCAGCAGCTTAGGTCGGACAGGAGGCAATCAGCCCCAGCATTTT. Residues: CASSLGRTGGNQPQHF.